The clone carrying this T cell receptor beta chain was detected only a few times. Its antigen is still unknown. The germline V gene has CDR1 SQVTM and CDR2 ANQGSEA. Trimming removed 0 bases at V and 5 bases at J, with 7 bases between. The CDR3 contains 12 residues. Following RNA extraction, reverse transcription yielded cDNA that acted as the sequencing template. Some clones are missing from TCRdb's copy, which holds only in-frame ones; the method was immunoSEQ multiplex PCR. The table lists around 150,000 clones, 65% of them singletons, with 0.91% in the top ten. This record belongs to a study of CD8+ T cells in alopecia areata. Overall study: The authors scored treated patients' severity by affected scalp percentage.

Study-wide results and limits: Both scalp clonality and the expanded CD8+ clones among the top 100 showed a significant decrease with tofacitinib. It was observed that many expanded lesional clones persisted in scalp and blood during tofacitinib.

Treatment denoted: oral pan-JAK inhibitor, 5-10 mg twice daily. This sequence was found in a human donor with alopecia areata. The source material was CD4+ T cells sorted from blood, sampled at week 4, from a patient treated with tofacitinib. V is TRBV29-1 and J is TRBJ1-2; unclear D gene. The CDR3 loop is CSVEEGGYGYTF. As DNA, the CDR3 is TGCAGCGTTGAAGAAGGAGGTTATGGCTACACCTTC.